This T cell receptor (beta chain) is from a study of control samples from healthy donors and cancer patients. TCRdb's table, derived via immunoSEQ multiplex PCR, lists solely in-frame clones and lacks some. The sample yields around 200,000 clones, about 94% seen once. This CDR3 has 18 amino acids. Per the germline V gene, CDR1 is SGHDT and CDR2 is YYEEEE. V lost 3 bases and J 1 base, leaving 22 bases between the germline ends. This chain links TRBV5-6 with TRBJ1-1; D is perhaps TRBD1 (5 bases). The sequencing sample was made of blood. The clonotype originates from a man aged 50 to 59 in good health. This chain's CDR3 is CASSWYSGTRAQNTEAFF. CDR3 in DNA: TGTGCCAGCAGCTGGTACTCCGGGACCAGAGCCCAGAACACTGAAGCTTTCTTT.